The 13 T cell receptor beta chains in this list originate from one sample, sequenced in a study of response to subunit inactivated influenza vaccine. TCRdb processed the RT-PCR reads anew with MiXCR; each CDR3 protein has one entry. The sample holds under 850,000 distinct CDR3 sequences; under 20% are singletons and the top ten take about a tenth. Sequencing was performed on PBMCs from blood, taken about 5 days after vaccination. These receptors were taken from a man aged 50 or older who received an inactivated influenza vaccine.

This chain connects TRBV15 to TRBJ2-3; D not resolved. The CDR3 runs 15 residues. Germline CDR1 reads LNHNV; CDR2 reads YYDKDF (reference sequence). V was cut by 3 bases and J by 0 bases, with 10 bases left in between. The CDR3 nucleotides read TGTGCCACCAGCAGCCGGCCCGCTAGCACAGATACGCAGTATTTT. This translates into CATSSRPASTDTQYF.

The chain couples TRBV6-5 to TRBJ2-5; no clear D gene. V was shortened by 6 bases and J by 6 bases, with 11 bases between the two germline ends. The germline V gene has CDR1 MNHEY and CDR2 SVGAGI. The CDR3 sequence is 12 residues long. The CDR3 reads CASSPNRKTQYF. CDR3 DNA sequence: TGTGCCAGCAGCCCAAATAGAAAGACCCAGTACTTC.

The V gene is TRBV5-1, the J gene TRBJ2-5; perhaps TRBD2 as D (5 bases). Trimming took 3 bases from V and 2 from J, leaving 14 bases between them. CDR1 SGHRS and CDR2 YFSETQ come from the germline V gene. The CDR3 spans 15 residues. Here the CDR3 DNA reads TGCGCCAGCAGCTCCTTCCCCGGGAAGCAAGAGACCCAGTACTTC. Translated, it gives CASSSFPGKQETQYF. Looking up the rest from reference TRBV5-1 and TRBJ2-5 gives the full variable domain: KAGVTQTPRYLIKTRGQQVTLSCSPISGHRSVSWYQQTPGQGLQFLFEYFSETQRNKGNFPGRFSGRQFSNSRSEMNVSTLELGDSALYLCASSSFPGKQETQYFGPGTRLLVL.

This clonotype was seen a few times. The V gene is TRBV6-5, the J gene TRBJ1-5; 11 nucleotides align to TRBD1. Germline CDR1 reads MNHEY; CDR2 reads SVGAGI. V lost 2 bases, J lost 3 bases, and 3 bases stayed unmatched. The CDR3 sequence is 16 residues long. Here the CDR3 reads CASSYPGQGVNQPQHF. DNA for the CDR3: TGTGCCAGCAGTTACCCGGGACAGGGGGTCAATCAGCCCCAGCATTTT.

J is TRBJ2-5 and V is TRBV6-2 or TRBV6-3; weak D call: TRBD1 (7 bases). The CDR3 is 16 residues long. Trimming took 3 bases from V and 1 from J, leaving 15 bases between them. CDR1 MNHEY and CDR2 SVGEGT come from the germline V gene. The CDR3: CASSYPTGRIQETQYF. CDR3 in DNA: TGTGCCAGCAGTTATCCGACAGGGAGGATCCAAGAGACCCAGTACTTC.

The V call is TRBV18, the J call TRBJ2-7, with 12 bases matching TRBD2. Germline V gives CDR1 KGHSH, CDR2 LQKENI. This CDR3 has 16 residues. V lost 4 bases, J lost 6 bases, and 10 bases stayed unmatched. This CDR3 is CASSRVVLAGGGEQYF. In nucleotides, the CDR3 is TGTGCCAGCTCACGAGTCGTGCTAGCGGGAGGGGGCGAGCAGTACTTC.

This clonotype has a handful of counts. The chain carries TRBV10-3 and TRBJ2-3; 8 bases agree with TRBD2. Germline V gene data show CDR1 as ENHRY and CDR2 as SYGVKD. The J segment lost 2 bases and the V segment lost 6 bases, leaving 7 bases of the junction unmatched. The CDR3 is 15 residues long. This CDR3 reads CAISLASGSTDTQYF. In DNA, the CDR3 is TGTGCCATCAGCCTAGCTAGCGGGTCCACAGATACGCAGTATTTT.

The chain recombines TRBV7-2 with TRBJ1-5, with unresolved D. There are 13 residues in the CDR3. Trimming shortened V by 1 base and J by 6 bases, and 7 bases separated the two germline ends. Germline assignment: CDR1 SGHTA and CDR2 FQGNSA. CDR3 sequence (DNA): TGTGCCAGCAGCTTAGATGCTTCTCAGCCCCAGCATTTT. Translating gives CASSLDASQPQHF.

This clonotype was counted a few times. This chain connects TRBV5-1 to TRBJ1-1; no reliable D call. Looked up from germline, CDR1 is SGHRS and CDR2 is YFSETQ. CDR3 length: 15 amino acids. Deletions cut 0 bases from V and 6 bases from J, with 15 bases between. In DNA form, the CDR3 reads TGCGCCAGCAGCTTGGCGGCACCCCGAGGCGCTGAAGCTTTCTTT. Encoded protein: CASSLAAPRGAEAFF.

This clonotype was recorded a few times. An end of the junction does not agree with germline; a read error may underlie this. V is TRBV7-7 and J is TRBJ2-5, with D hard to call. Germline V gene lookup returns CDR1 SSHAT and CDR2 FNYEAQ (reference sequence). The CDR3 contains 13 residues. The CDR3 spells CASSFGHQETQYF. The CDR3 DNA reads TGTGCTAGCAGCTTTGGGCATCAGGAGACCCAGTACTTC.

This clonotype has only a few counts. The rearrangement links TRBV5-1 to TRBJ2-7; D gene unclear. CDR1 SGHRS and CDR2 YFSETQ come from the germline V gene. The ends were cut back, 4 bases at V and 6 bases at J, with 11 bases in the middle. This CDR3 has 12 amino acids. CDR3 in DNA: TGCGCCAGCAGCCTGTACAGTACCGAGCAGTACTTC. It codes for CASSLYSTEQYF.

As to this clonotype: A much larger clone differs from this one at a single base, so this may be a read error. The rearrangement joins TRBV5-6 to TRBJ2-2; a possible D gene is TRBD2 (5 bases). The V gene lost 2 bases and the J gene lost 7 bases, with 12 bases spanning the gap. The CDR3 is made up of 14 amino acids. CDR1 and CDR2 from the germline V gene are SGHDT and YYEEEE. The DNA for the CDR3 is TGTGCCAGCAGCTTTTGGAGGCAAAGCGGGGAGCTGTTTTTT. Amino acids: CASSFWRQSGELFF.

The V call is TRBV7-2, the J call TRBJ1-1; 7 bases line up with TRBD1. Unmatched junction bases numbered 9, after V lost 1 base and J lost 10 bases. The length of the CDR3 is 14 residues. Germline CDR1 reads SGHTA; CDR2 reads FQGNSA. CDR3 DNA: TGTGCCAGCAGCTTAGGACAGGGATTGGGACCAGCTTTCTTT. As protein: CASSLGQGLGPAFF.